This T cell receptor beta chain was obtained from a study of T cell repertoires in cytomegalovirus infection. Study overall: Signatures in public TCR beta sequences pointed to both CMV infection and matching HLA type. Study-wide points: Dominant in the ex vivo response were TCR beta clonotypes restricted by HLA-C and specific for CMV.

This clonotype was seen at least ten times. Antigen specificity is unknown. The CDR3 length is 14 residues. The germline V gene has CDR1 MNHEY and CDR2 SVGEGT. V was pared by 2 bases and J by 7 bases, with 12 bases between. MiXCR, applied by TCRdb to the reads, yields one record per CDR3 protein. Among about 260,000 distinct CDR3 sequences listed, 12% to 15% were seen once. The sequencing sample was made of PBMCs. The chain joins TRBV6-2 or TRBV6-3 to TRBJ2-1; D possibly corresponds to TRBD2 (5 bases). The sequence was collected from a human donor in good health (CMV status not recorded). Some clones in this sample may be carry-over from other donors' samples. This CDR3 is CASSYPDYTNEQFF. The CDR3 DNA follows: TGTGCCAGCAGTTACCCAGACTACACGAATGAGCAGTTCTTC.